Below, 19 T cell receptor beta chains from the same sample are listed, as sequenced in a study of T-cell memory formation after mild COVID-19. TCRdb passed the 5' RACE reads through MiXCR, listing each CDR3 protein once. This sample yields hundreds of thousands of distinct CDR3 sequences, of which roughly 18% are seen a single time; about 11% belongs to the top ten. Material: PBMCs or a T cell subset sorted from them (not recorded which). The receptors here all came from an adult woman who had mild COVID-19 (a few samples of this study predate the infection). Cell type and time point are not known.

There are a few counts of this clonotype. The chain joins TRBV15 to TRBJ1-2; tentatively, D is TRBD1 (5 bases). With 0 bases removed from V and 5 bases from J, the gap between germline ends came to 10 bases. Per the germline V gene, CDR1 is LNHNV and CDR2 is YYDKDF (reference sequence). CDR3 size: 14 residues. In nucleotides, the CDR3 is TGTGCCACCAGCAGAGATCAGACAGCGTATGGCTACACCTTC. As protein: CATSRDQTAYGYTF.

The V call is TRBV6-6, the J call TRBJ2-7, with 8 bases matching TRBD1. The CDR3 loop spans 17 amino acids. J gave up 2 bases and V 4 bases, and 13 bases lay outside the gene matches. CDR1 MNHNY and CDR2 SVGAGI come from the germline V gene (reference sequence). The CDR3 spells CASSSQVRQGSAYEQYF. CDR3 nucleotide sequence: TGTGCCAGCAGTTCCCAGGTCCGACAGGGGTCAGCCTACGAGCAGTACTTC.

The genes are TRBV7-2 and TRBJ2-3; no firm D call. CDR3 length: 14 residues. Looked up from germline, CDR1 is SGHTA and CDR2 is FQGNSA. Trimming removed 3 bases at V and 2 bases at J, with 9 bases between. The CDR3 DNA reads as TGTGCCAGCAGCTTTGGCTACCTCACAGATACGCAGTATTTT. Protein: CASSFGYLTDTQYF.

This clonotype was detected only a few times. This chain uses TRBV6-2 or TRBV6-3 with TRBJ2-7; D is uncertain. Germline V gene lookup returns CDR1 MNHEY and CDR2 SVGEGT. V was trimmed by 8 bases and J by 4 bases, leaving 15 bases between them. The CDR3 length is 13 residues. CDR3: CASRRSSVYEQYF. CDR3 DNA: TGTGCCAGCCGACGGAGTTCTGTTTACGAGCAGTACTTC.

The V and J genes are TRBV7-9 and TRBJ2-7; D may be TRBD2 (6 bases). Germline V CDR1 and CDR2: SEHNR, FQNEAQ (reference sequence). Trimming removed 5 bases at V and 1 base at J, with 15 bases between. The CDR3 totals 15 residues. The CDR3 sequence: CASSPPRERSYEQYF. The CDR3 bases are TGTGCCAGCAGCCCGCCTCGGGAGCGATCCTACGAGCAGTACTTC.

This clonotype was detected many times. The V call is TRBV9, the J call TRBJ2-7, with D perhaps TRBD1 (6 bases). Germline V gives CDR1 SGDLS, CDR2 YYNGEE. With 0 bases removed from V and 3 bases from J, the gap between germline ends came to 13 bases. This CDR3 spans 15 amino acids. The CDR3 nucleotides read TGTGCCAGCAGCGTAGTGCCAGGGGACCTCTACGAGCAGTACTTC. Its protein product is CASSVVPGDLYEQYF.

This clonotype has a handful of counts. The V gene is TRBV2, the J gene TRBJ1-2; no reliable D call. CDR1 is SNHLY, CDR2 FYNNEI, per germline. The length of the CDR3 is 14 residues. Trimming left V 3 bases short and J 4 bases short, with 12 bases between. The CDR3 bases are TGTGCCAGCAGTGACAGCAACGGCCCCTATGGCTACACCTTC. Its protein product is CASSDSNGPYGYTF. Full variable domain (missing parts from reference TRBV2 and TRBJ1-2): EPEVTQTPSHQVTQMGQEVILRCVPISNHLYFYWYRQILGQKVEFLVSFYNNEISEKSEIFDDQFSVERPDGSNFTLKIRSTKLEDSAMYFCASSDSNGPYGYTFGSGTRLTVV.

V usage is TRBV7-8 and J usage is TRBJ2-1; D is tentatively TRBD1 or TRBD2 (5 bases each). This CDR3 spans 13 amino acids. CDR1 is SGHVS and CDR2 is FQNEAQ in the germline V gene. Trimming removed 2 bases from V and 14 bases from J, with 16 bases in between. In DNA form, the CDR3 reads TGTGCCAGCAGCTTACCTCTCAGGGAGAGTAAGTTCTTC. It translates to CASSLPLRESKFF.

The chain links TRBV12-3 or TRBV12-4 to TRBJ2-1, with 10 bases aligning to TRBD2. This CDR3 has 16 amino acids. V lost 5 bases to trimming and J lost 4 bases; unmatched junction nucleotides: 8. This CDR3 reads CASSLGSGRAYNEQFF. The CDR3 coding sequence is TGTGCCAGCAGTCTGGGGAGCGGGAGGGCTTACAATGAGCAGTTCTTC.

This clonotype has just a few counts. J is TRBJ2-1 and V is TRBV5-4, with D possibly being TRBD1 or TRBD2 (5 bases each). Trimming stripped 2 bases from V and 9 bases from J, with 9 bases between. CDR1 SGHNT and CDR2 YYREEE come from the germline V gene (reference sequence). This CDR3 has 12 amino acids. The CDR3 protein is CASSLWDGEQFF. The CDR3 region has the DNA TGTGCCAGCAGCTTATGGGACGGTGAGCAGTTCTTC. Filled out from reference TRBV5-4 and TRBJ2-1, the complete variable domain reads ETGVTQSPTHLIKTRGQQVTLRCSSQSGHNTVSWYQQALGQGPQFIFQYYREEENGRGNFPPRFSGLQFPNYSSELNVNALELDDSALYLCASSLWDGEQFFGPGTRLTVL.

This clonotype appeared a few times. The chain joins TRBV3-1 to TRBJ1-2; 12 bases fit TRBD1. Germline CDR1 reads LGHDT; CDR2 reads YNNKEL (reference sequence). The trim removed 0 bases at V and 4 bases at J, leaving 3 bases unmatched. This CDR3 region has 16 residues. The CDR3: CASSQEGTGGPYGYTF. In DNA form, the CDR3 reads TGTGCCAGCAGCCAAGAAGGGACAGGGGGCCCCTATGGCTACACCTTC.

The rearrangement uses TRBV7-2 and TRBJ2-1; D is uncertain. Trimming left V 2 bases short and J 0 bases short, with 11 bases between. This CDR3 comprises 16 residues. The germline V gene has CDR1 SGHTA and CDR2 FQGNSA. The CDR3 DNA follows: TGTGCCAGCAGCTTATTACGATACAGCTCCTACAATGAGCAGTTCTTC. Residues: CASSLLRYSSYNEQFF.

This clonotype was detected a few times. This CDR3 reads CSASPYRSYNEQFF. DNA for the CDR3: TGCAGTGCTTCCCCGTATCGCTCCTACAATGAGCAGTTCTTC. The V call is TRBV20-1, the J call TRBJ2-1; D gene ambiguous. Germline V gene sequence: CDR1 DFQATT, CDR2 SNEGSKA (reference sequence). This CDR3 spans 14 amino acids. Between the trimmed V and J ends, which lost 5 bases and 0 bases, there was a span of 11 bases.

V gene TRBV7-9 combines with J gene TRBJ2-3; 10 nucleotides match TRBD2. Germline assignment: CDR1 SEHNR and CDR2 FQNEAQ (reference sequence). This CDR3 has 19 residues. The V gene end was trimmed by 4 bases and the J gene end by 5 bases; junction bases not matched to a gene: 18. The CDR3 is CASSSLKVVAGGPQDTQYF. Written as DNA, the CDR3 is TGTGCCAGCAGCTCCCTTAAAGTTGTAGCGGGAGGACCCCAAGATACGCAGTATTTT.

This clonotype occurred many times. The chain recombines TRBV5-1 with TRBJ2-3, with D perhaps matching TRBD2 (5 bases). In germline, CDR1 is SGHRS, CDR2 YFSETQ. The V gene lost 2 bases and the J gene lost 3 bases, with 10 bases spanning the gap. CDR3 length: 14 residues. The CDR3 reads CASSFSVETDTQYF. The CDR3 DNA follows: TGCGCCAGCAGCTTTAGCGTGGAAACAGATACGCAGTATTTT.

This clonotype turned up a few times. V is TRBV12-3 or TRBV12-4 and J is TRBJ2-1; the match to TRBD1 covers 9 bases. This CDR3 spans 15 amino acids. V trimming: 5 bases; J trimming: 2 bases; junction bases outside the gene matches: 4. The CDR3 coding sequence is TGTGCCAGCAGTACCACAGGGGGCGCCTACAATGAGCAGTTCTTC. Its translation: CASSTTGGAYNEQFF.

In this sample, this clonotype turned up many times. The J gene is TRBJ2-2, the V gene TRBV4-2; no clear D gene. CDR1 and CDR2 (germline): LGHNA, YNFKEQ. The CDR3 sequence is 15 residues long. V dropped 1 base and J dropped 0 bases, with 6 bases sitting between them. The CDR3 DNA reads TGTGCCAGCAGCCAAGTTTACGCGAACACCGGGGAGCTGTTTTTT. Translation: CASSQVYANTGELFF.

This clonotype showed up just a few times. The chain combines TRBV5-1 with TRBJ1-1; D possibly corresponds to TRBD1 (6 bases). The CDR3 runs 15 residues. The ends were cut back, 4 bases at V and 3 bases at J, with 16 bases in the middle. CDR1 SGHRS and CDR2 YFSETQ come from the germline V gene. CDR3 residues: CASSRSRGKDTEAFF. The CDR3 DNA reads TGCGCCAGCAGCCGAAGCAGGGGAAAAGACACTGAAGCTTTCTTT.

This clonotype was observed a few times. J is TRBJ2-5 and V is TRBV7-2; 10 positions match TRBD2. Germline loops: CDR1 SGHTA, CDR2 FQGNSA. The CDR3 covers 15 residues. V was clipped by 5 bases and J by 7 bases; unmatched bases: 10. Written as DNA, the CDR3 is TGTGCCAGCAGCCTTAGCGGGGGGTCTCTAGGGACCCAGTACTTC. Its translation is CASSLSGGSLGTQYF.